This T cell receptor (beta chain) emerged from a study of blood T cell repertoires in COVID-19. Turning to the study itself: Some COVID-19 samples were acute and others convalescent; all came from the United States, Italy and Spain. Nucleic acid was either cDNA or gDNA, and it came from T cells, B-cell-depleted T cells, or PBMCs.

The germline V gene has CDR1 LNHDA and CDR2 SQIVND (reference sequence). This CDR3 has 14 amino acids. V was shortened by 6 bases and J by 7 bases, with 16 bases between the two germline ends. In the original processing: Estimation of nucleated cell counts relied on the amplification of reference gene primers. Clones were sequenced by immunoSEQ multiplex PCR, and TCRdb holds only the in-frame ones, with some missing. The DNA was the basis for D and trimming; V, J and clone size are from that table. Found here are about 200,000 clones, around four fifths of them singletons; the top ten hold 8.2%. What was sequenced was peripheral blood. V usage is TRBV19 and J usage is TRBJ2-1; no definite D call. The receptor was isolated from a woman aged 45-65 years with acute or convalescent COVID-19. In DNA, the CDR3 is TGTGCCAGTAGCTTCTACCTTCCCTCAAATGAGCAGTTCTTC. Amino acids: CASSFYLPSNEQFF.